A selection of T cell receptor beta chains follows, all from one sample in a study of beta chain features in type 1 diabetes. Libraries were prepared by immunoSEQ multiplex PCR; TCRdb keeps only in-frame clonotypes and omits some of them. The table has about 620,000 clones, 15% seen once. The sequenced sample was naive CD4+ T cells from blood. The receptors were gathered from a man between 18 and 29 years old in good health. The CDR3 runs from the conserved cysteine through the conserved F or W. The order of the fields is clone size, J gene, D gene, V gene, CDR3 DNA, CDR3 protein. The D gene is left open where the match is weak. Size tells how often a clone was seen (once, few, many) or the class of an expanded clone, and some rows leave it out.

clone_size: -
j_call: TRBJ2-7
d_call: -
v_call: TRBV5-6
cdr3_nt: TGTGCCAGCAGCTTGTTGAGGCAGGTACGCTCCTACGAGCAGTACTTC
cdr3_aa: CASSLLRQVRSYEQYF

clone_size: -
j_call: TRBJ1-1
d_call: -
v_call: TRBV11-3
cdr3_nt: TGTGCCAGCAGCGACCGGGACACTAATGAAGCTTTCTTT
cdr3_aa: CASSDRDTNEAFF

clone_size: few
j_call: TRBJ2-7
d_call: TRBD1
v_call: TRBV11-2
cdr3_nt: TGTGCCAGCAGCTTACCCGCAGGGGGCTACGAGCAGTACTTC
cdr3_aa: CASSLPAGGYEQYF

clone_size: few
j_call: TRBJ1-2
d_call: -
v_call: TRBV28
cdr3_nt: TGTGCCAGCAGCGCTCAGGGAGGCGGCTACACCTTC
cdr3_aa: CASSAQGGGYTF

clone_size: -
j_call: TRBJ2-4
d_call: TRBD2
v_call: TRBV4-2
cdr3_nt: TGTGCCAGCAGCCAAGATTTACTAGCGGGAGGGCCGGCCAAAAACATTCAGTACTTC
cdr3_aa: CASSQDLLAGGPAKNIQYF

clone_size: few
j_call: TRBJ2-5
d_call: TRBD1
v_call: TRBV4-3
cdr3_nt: TGCGCCAGCAGCCAAGGCCGCCCCACAGGGGGCGCAGAGACCCAGTACTTC
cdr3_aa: CASSQGRPTGGAETQYF

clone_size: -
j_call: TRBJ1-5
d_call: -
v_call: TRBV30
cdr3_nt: TGTGCCTGGAGTGTACGAGGTCAGAATAGCAATCAGCCCCAGCATTTT
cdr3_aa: CAWSVRGQNSNQPQHF

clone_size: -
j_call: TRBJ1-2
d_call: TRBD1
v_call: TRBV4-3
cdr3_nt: TGCGCCAGCAGCACGGACAGGGCCGAAGGTGGCTACACCTTC
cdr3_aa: CASSTDRAEGGYTF

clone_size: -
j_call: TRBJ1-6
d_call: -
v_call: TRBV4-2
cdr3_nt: TGTGCCAGCAGCTCCCACAGCAATTCACCCCTCCACTTT
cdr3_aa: CASSSHSNSPLHF

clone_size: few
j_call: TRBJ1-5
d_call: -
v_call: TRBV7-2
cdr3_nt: TGTGCCAGCAGCTTAACCCCAACGGGCAATCAGCCCCAGCATTTT
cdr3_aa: CASSLTPTGNQPQHF

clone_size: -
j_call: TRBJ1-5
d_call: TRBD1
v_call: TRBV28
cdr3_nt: TGTGCCAGCAGACCCACGACAGGGGGCGGGAATCAGCCCCAGCATTTT
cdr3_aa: CASRPTTGGGNQPQHF

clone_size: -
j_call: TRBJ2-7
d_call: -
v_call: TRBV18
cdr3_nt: TGTGCCAGCTCACCGTCCTCTAGTGACGCCTACGAGCAGTACTTC
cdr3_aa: CASSPSSSDAYEQYF

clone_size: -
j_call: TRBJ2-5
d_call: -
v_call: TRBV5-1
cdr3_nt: TGCGCCAGCAGCTTACAGGAGGCGAAAGAGACCCAGTACTTC
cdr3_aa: CASSLQEAKETQYF

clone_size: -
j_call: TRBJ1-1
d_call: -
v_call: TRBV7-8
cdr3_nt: TGTGCCAGCAGCTTAGGGCAGGCGAACACTGAAGCTTTCTTT
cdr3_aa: CASSLGQANTEAFF

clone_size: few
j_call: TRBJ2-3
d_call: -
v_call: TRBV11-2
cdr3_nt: TGTGCCAGCAGCTTAGGCTTAAGCACAGATACGCAGTATTTT
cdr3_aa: CASSLGLSTDTQYF

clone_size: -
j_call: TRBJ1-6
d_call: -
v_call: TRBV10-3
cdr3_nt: TGTGCCATCAGTGAACAGGACTGGAATTCACCCCTCCACTTT
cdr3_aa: CAISEQDWNSPLHF

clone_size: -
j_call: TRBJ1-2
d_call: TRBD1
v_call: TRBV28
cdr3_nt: TGTGCCAGCCGTCAGGGGGTAGTGATTGGCTACACCTTC
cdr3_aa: CASRQGVVIGYTF

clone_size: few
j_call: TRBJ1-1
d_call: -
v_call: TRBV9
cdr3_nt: TGTGCCAGCAGCGTCGAAAAATGGGGGGGAATCACTGAAGCTTTCTTT
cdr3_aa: CASSVEKWGGITEAFF

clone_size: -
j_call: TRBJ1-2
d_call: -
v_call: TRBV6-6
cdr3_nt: TGTGCCAGCAGTACCGCTGGCCCCCAGTTCTATGGCTACACCTTC
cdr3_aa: CASSTAGPQFYGYTF

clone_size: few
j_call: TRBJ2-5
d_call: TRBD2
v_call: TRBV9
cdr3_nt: TGTGCCAGCAGCCCCGGTGGGGGGACTAGCGGGGCCCAAGAGACCCAGTACTTC
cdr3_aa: CASSPGGGTSGAQETQYF

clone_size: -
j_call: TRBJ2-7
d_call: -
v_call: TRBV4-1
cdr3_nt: TGCGCCAGCAGCCAAGCCGACAGCTACGAGCAGTACTTC
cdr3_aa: CASSQADSYEQYF

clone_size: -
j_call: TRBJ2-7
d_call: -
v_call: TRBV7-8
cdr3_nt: TGTGCCAGCAGCCCCTGGAAGGGGCCCAGTGCGTACGAGCAGTACTTC
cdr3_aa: CASSPWKGPSAYEQYF

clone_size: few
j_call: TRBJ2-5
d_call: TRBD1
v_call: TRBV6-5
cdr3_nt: TGTGCCAGCAGTCTCGGACAGGGATTAGAGACCCAGTACTTC
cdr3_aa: CASSLGQGLETQYF

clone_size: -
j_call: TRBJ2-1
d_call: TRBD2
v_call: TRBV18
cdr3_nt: TGTGCCAGCTCACCCCGGGGACTAGCGGTTTACAATGAGCAGTTCTTC
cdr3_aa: CASSPRGLAVYNEQFF

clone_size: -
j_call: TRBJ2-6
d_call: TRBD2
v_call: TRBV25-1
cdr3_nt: TGTGCCAGCAGTGAAACTAGCGGGAGCCTGGGGGCCAACGTCCTGACTTTC
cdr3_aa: CASSETSGSLGANVLTF

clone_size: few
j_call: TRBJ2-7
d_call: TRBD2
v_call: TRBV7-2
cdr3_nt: TGTGCCAGCAGCTCTCGCGGGGGGTACGAGCAGTACTTC
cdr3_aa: CASSSRGGYEQYF

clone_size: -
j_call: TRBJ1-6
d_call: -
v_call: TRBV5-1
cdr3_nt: TGCGCCAGCAGCTTAGCGGAGAGAAATTCACCCCTCCACTTT
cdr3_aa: CASSLAERNSPLHF

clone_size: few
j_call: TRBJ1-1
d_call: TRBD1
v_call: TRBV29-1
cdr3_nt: TGCAGCGTGCAACAGGGAGGACAGGGCACCGAAGCTTTCTTT
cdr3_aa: CSVQQGGQGTEAFF

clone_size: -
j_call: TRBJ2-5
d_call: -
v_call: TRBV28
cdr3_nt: TGTGCCAGCAGTTTGGCGGAACAAGAGACCCAGTACTTC
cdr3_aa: CASSLAEQETQYF

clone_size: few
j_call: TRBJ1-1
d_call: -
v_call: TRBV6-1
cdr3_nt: TGTGCCAGCAGTGCTCGGGCGAAGGGGGACACTGAAGCTTTCTTT
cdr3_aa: CASSARAKGDTEAFF

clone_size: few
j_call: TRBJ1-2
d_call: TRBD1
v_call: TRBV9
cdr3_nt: TGTGCCAGCAGCACCGGGGACAGAGAAGGGGTTGGCTACACCTTC
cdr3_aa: CASSTGDREGVGYTF

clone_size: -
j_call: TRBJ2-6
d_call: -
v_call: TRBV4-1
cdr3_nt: TGCGCCAGCAGCCAGGGACCCTCTGGGGCCAACGTCCTGACTTTC
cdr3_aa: CASSQGPSGANVLTF

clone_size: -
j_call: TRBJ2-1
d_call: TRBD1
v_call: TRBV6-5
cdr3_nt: TGTGCCAGCAGTTACTGGGGACAGGGAAACTACAATGAGCAGTTCTTC
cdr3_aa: CASSYWGQGNYNEQFF

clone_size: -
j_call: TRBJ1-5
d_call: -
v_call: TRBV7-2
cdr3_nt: TGTGCCAGCAGCTTTGGTTTTCGGGGGAATCAGCCCCAGCATTTT
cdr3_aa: CASSFGFRGNQPQHF

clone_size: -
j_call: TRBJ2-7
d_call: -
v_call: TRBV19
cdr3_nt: TGTGCCAGTAGCCCACAACTCTCCTACGAGCAGTACTTC
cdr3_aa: CASSPQLSYEQYF

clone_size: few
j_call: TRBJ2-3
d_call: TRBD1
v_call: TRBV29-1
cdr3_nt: TGCAGCGTTGAAGGACAGGGTCCGCAGTATTTT
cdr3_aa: CSVEGQGPQYF

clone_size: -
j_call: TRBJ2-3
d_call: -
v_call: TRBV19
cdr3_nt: TGTGCCAGTAGTAATACCGCAGATACGCAGTATTTT
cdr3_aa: CASSNTADTQYF

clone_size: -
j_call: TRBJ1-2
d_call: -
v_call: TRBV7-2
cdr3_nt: TGTGCCAGCAGCTTAGCTGGCGGACCTGGCTACACCTTC
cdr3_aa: CASSLAGGPGYTF

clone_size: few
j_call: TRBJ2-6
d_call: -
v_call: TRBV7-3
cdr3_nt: TGTGCCAGCAGCCATGGGACATCTGGGGCCAACGTCCTGACTTTC
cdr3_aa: CASSHGTSGANVLTF

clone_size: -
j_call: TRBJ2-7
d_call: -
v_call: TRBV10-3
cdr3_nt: TGTGCCATCAGGGGACGGTCCTACGAGCAGTACTTC
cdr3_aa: CAIRGRSYEQYF

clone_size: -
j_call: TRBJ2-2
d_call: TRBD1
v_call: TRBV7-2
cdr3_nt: TGTGCCAGCAGCTTACGGCCAGGGGGCCTGGGCGGGGAGCTGTTTTTT
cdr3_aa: CASSLRPGGLGGELFF

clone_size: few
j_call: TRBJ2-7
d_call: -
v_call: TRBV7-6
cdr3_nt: TGTGCCAGCAGCTCCCTCAGGTCGACCTACGAGCAGTACTTC
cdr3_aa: CASSSLRSTYEQYF

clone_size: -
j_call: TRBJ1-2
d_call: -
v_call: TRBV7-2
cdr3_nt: TGTGCCAGCACCCCCCAAACGGGGAGGGAAGACTATGGCTACACCTTC
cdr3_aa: CASTPQTGREDYGYTF

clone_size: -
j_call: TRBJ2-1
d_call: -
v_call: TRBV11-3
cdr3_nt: TGTGCCAGCAGCCCGGACTCTAACGAGCAGTTCTTC
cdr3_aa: CASSPDSNEQFF

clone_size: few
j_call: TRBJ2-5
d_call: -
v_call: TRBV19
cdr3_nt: TGTGCCAGTAGTATTCTGGGCCTGGGGGAGACCCAGTACTTC
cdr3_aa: CASSILGLGETQYF

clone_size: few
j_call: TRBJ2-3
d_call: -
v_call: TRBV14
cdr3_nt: TGTGCCAGCAGCCAAGATCTGGTATTCGCGCAGTATTTT
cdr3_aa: CASSQDLVFAQYF

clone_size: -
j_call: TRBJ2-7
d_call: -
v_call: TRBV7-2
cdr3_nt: TGTGCCAGCAGCTTAATAGAAAAATACGAGCAGTACTTC
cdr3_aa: CASSLIEKYEQYF

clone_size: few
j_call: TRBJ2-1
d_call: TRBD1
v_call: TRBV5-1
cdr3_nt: TGCGCCAGCAGCCCCCAACCCCACAGGGGGTCCTACAATGAGCAGTTCTTC
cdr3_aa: CASSPQPHRGSYNEQFF

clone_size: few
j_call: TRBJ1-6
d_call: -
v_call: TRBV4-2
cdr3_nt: TGTGCCAGCAGCCAACCTGGGCCCAATTCACCCCTCCACTTT
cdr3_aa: CASSQPGPNSPLHF

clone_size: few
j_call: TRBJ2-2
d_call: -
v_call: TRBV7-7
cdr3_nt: TGTGCTAGCAGCTTATCGCGGGGGCCACCGGGAGGGGAGCTGTTTTTT
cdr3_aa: CASSLSRGPPGGELFF

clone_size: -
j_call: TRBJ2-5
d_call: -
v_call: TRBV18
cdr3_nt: TGTGCCAGCTCCCGTGGGAACCAAGAGACCCAGTACTTC
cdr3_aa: CASSRGNQETQYF

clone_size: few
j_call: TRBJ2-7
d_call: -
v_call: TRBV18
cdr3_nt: TGTGCCAGCTCACCTAAGGGAAGCTCCTACGAGCAGTACTTC
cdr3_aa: CASSPKGSSYEQYF

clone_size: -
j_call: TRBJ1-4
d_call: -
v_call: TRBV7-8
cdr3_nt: TGTGCCAGCAGTTCTGGACATCATTCAACTAATGAAAAACTGTTTTTT
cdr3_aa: CASSSGHHSTNEKLFF

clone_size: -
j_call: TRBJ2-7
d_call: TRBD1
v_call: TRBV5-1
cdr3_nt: TGCGCCAGCAGCGAGGGGACAGGGGCCTACGAGCAGTACTTC
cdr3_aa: CASSEGTGAYEQYF

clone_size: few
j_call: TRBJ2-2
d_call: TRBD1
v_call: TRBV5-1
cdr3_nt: TGCGCCAGCAGGGACAGGGGCGACACCGGGGAGCTGTTTTTT
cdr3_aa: CASRDRGDTGELFF

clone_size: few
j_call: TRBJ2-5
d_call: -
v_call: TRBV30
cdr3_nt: TGTGCCTGGAAAGCCCACCAAGAGACCCAGTACTTC
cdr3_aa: CAWKAHQETQYF

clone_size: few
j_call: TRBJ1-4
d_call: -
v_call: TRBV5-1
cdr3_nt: TGCGCCAGCAGCTTGTCAGGGTTTAATGAAAAACTGTTTTTT
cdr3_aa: CASSLSGFNEKLFF

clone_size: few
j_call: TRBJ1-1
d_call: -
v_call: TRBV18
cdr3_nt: TGTGCCAGCTCACAGGGACGGTCGAACACTGAAGCTTTCTTT
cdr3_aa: CASSQGRSNTEAFF

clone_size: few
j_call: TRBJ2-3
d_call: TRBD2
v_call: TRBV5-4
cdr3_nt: TGTGCCAGCAGCTTGGGGACTAGCCCAGATACGCAGTATTTT
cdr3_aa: CASSLGTSPDTQYF